The following is a T cell receptor beta chain sequence with its context. Its target is not known. The sample is drawn from a study of graft-versus-host responses after intestinal transplantation. The overall study: Uniformly, recipients were administered anti-thymocyte globulin induction with subsequent tacrolimus and steroids for 2 to 3 years.

Data came from immunoSEQ multiplex PCR; TCRdb stores just in-frame clones and leaves some out. The table shows some 120,000 clones, with over 75% occurring only once. V was pared by 6 bases and J by 2 bases, with 5 bases of the junction left unmatched. CDR1 and CDR2 from the germline V gene are MNHEY and SVGAGI. The CDR3 consists of 14 residues. Study outcomes and limitations: Analysis identified GvH clones in recipient marrow, with some appearing first in ileum or blood. Researchers found peak circulating GvH clone levels linked to early post-transplant HvG declines.

This TCR came from a human donor who received an intestinal transplant. This sample comprised unstimulated CD4+ T cells sorted from spleen or lymph node cells, obtained before intestinal transplant. The V call is TRBV6-5, the J call TRBJ2-5, with 8 nucleotides matching TRBD1. The CDR3 sequence is CASRPTGVQETQYF. As DNA, the CDR3 is TGTGCCAGCAGGCCGACAGGGGTTCAAGAGACCCAGTACTTC.